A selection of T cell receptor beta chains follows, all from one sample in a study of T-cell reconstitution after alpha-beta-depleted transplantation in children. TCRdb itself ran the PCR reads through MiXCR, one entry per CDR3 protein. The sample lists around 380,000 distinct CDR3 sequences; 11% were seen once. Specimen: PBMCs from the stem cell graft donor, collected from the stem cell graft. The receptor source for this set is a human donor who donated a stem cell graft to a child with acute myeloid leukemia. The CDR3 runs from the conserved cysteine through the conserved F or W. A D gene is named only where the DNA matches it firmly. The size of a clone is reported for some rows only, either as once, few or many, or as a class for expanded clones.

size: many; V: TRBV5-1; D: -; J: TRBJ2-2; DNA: TGCGCCAGCAGCTTCGGAGACGGGGAGCTGTTTTTT; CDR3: CASSFGDGELFF
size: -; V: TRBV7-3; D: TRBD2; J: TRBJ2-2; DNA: TGTGCCAGCAGCTTAATCGGGGGGGACTACACCGGGGAGCTGTTTTTT; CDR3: CASSLIGGDYTGELFF
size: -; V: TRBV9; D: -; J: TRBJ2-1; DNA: TGTGCCAGCAGCGTAAATCGATCGGGGGTAAACTACAATGAGCAGTTCTTC; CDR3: CASSVNRSGVNYNEQFF
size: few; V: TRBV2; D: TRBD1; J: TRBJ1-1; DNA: TGTGCCATGGACAGGAGGAACACTGAAGCTTTCTTT; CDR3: CAMDRRNTEAFF
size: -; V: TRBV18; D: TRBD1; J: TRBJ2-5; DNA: TGTGCCAGCTGTAAGGGGGCTCAAGAGACCCAGTACTTC; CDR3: CASCKGAQETQYF
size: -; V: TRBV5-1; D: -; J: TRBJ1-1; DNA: TGCGCCAGCAGCTTGGGCTTGGAACGGAGAATGACTGAAGCTTTCTTT; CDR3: CASSLGLERRMTEAFF
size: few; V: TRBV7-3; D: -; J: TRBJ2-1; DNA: TGTGCCAGCAGCTTAACCCTTGCAGGGGGGATTAATGAGCAGTTCTTC; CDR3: CASSLTLAGGINEQFF
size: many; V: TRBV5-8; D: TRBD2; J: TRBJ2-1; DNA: TGTGCCAGCAGTGAGACTAGTCTCGGGACTAGTGAGCAGTTCTTC; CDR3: CASSETSLGTSEQFF
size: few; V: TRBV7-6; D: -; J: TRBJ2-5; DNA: TGTGCCAGCAGCCCCGGACGGAACTCCCAAGAGACCCAGTACTTC; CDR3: CASSPGRNSQETQYF
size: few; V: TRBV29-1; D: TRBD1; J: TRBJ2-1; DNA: TGCAGCGTTGACCTCCGGGACAGGGGCTATGAGCAGTTCTTC; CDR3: CSVDLRDRGYEQFF
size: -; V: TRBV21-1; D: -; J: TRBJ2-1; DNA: TGTGCCAGCAGCTCCTTGGGTAACGGAGTGGGCAATGAGCAGTTCTTC; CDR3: CASSSLGNGVGNEQFF
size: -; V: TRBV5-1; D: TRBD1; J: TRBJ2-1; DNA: TGCGCCAGCAGCCTTATTCCGGGACAGTACAATGAGCAGTTCTTC; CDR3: CASSLIPGQYNEQFF
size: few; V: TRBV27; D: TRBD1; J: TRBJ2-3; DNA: TGTGCCAGCAGGAGACAGGGATCTAGCACAGATACGCAGTATTTT; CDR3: CASRRQGSSTDTQYF
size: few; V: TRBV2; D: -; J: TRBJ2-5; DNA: TGTGCCAGCAGTGATTATATAAGCGAGACCCAGTACTTC; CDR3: CASSDYISETQYF
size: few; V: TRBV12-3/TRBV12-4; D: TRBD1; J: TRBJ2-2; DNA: TGTGCCACCGGGCAGGGGGCGGGCGGGGAGCTGTTTTTT; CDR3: CATGQGAGGELFF
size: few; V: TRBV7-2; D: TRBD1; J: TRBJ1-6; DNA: TGTGCCAGCAGCGAACGACAGGGGGCGAATTCACCCCTCCACTTT; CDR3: CASSERQGANSPLHF
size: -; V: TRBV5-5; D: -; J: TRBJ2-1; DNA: TGTGCCAGCAGCTTTTCTGTCGGGCCGAATGAGCAGTTCTTC; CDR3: CASSFSVGPNEQFF
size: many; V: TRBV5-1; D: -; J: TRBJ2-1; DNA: TGCGCCAGCAGCTTGGCCGTCAATGAGCAGTTCTTC; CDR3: CASSLAVNEQFF
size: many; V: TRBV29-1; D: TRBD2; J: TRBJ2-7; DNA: TGCAGCGTTGGTGGGACTAGCTCCTACGAGCAGTACTTC; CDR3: CSVGGTSSYEQYF
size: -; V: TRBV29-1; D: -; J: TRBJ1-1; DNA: TGCAGCGTGCGAATGAAGACGGTCAACACTGAAGCTTTCTTT; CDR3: CSVRMKTVNTEAFF
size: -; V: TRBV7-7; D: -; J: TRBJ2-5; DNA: TGTGCTAGCAGCTTAGATGGGGCAGAGACCCAGTACTTC; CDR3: CASSLDGAETQYF
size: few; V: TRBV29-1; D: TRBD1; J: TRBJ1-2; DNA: TGCAGCGTCGCCCCGGGACAGGGGGCGAACTATGGCTACACCTTC; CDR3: CSVAPGQGANYGYTF
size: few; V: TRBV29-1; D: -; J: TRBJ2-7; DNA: TGCAGCGTTTTCTACGAGCAGTACTTC; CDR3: CSVFYEQYF
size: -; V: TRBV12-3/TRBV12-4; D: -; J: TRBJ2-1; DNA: TGTGCCAGCAGTTTAAGGGGGAGGGTCGACAATGAGCAGTTCTTC; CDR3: CASSLRGRVDNEQFF
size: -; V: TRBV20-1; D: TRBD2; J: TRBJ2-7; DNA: TGCAGTGCGGTTGACTCTAGCGGAGCTTACGAGCAGTACTTC; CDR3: CSAVDSSGAYEQYF
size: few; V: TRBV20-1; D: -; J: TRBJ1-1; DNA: TGCAGTGCCCACCAGTTCGGTAGAGGCACTGAAGCTTTCTTT; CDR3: CSAHQFGRGTEAFF
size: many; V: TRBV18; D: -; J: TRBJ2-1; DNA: TGTGCCAGCTCACCGCCACCGGGACAACCCTCCTACAATGAGCAGTTCTTC; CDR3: CASSPPPGQPSYNEQFF
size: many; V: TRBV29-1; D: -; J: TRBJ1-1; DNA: TGCAGCGTCCACCAGGGTATGAACACTGAAGCTTTCTTT; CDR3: CSVHQGMNTEAFF
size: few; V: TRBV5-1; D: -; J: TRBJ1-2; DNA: TGCGCCAGCAGCTCAAGCGGACAACCCCATGGTGGCTACACCTTC; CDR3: CASSSSGQPHGGYTF
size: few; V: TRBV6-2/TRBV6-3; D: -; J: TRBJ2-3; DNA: TGTGCCAGCAGTTATATTGGCAGCGCGACAGATACGCAGTATTTT; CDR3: CASSYIGSATDTQYF
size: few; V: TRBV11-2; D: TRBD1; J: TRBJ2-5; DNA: TGTGCCAGCAGCTTAGACCACAGGGGCGAGGAGACCCAGTACTTC; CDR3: CASSLDHRGEETQYF
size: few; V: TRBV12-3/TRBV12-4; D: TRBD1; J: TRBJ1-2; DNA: TGTGCCAGCAGTGCTGACAGGGGGCAAGGCTACACCTTC; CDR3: CASSADRGQGYTF
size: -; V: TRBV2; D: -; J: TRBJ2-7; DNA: TGTGCCAGCAGTGCGGATCTGGCAGCCGAGCAGTACTTC; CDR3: CASSADLAAEQYF
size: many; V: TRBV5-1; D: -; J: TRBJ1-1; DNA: TGCGCCAGCAGCCCGGCTACCCTTTCGGGACGTGAAGCTTTCTTT; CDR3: CASSPATLSGREAFF
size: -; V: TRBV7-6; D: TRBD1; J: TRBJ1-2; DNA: TGTGCCAGCAGCTTAGTGGAGGGGACAGGGCGAAACTATGGCTACACCTTC; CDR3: CASSLVEGTGRNYGYTF
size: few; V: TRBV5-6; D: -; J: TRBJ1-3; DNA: TGTGCCAGCAGCCGGGGCCTAACGAGCTCTGGAAACACCATATATTTT; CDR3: CASSRGLTSSGNTIYF